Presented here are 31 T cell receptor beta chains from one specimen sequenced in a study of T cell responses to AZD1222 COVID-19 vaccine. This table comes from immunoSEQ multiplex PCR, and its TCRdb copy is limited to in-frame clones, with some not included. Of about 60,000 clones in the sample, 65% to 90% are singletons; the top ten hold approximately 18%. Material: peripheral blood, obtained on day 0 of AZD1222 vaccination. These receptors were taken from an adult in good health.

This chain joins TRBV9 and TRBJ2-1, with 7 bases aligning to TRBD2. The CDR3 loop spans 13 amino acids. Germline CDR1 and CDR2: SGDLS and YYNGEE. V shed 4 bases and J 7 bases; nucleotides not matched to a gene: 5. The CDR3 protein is CASSPGTMNEQFF. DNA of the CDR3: TGTGCCAGCAGCCCTGGGACTATGAATGAGCAGTTCTTC.

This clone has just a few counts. For the CDR3, the DNA is TGTGCCAGCAGCGTAGGTGGCAGGGTGGAAGGAAACACCATATATTTT. It is translated as CASSVGGRVEGNTIYF. This sequence joins TRBV9 and TRBJ1-3, with D perhaps TRBD1 (5 bases). The CDR3 covers 16 residues. Looked up from germline, CDR1 is SGDLS and CDR2 is YYNGEE. The V and J ends lost 0 bases and 4 bases respectively, with 14 bases between them.

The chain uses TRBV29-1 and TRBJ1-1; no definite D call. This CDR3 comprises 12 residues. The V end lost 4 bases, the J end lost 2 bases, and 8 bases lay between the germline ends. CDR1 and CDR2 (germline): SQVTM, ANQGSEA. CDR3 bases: TGCAGCGTTGCGGCAGGCAACACTGAAGCTTTCTTT. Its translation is CSVAAGNTEAFF.

The CDR3 reads CASSASGTGREQFF. CDR3 DNA: TGTGCCAGCAGCGCGTCCGGGACAGGGAGGGAGCAGTTCTTC. V gene TRBV5-5 combines with J gene TRBJ2-1; 9 positions agree with TRBD1. Per the germline V gene, CDR1 is SGHKS and CDR2 is YYEKEE (reference sequence). J was trimmed by 10 bases and V by 4 bases; bases with no gene match: 9. The CDR3 totals 14 residues.

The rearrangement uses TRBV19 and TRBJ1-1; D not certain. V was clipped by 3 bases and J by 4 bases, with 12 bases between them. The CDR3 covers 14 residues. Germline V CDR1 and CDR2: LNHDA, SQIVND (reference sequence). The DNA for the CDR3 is TGTGCCAGTAGTATGGGAATCGCAGGCACTGAAGCTTTCTTT. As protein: CASSMGIAGTEAFF.

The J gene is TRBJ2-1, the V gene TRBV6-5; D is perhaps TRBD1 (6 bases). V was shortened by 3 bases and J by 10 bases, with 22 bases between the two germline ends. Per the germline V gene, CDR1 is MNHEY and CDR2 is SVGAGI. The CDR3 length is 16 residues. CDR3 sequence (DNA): TGTGCCAGCAGTTATAAAGTGGGGGCCGCCTCGGGCGAGCAGTTCTTC. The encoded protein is CASSYKVGAASGEQFF.

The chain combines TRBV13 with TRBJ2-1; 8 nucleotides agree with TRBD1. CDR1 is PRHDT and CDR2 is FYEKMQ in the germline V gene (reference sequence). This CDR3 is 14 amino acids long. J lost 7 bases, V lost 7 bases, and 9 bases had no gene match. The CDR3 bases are TGTGCCAGCACCTTGGACAGGGCGGGGAATGAGCAGTTCTTC. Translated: CASTLDRAGNEQFF.

This CDR3 is CASAGTVRETQYF. CDR3 coding DNA: TGTGCCAGTGCCGGGACAGTCAGAGAGACCCAGTACTTC. The rearrangement joins TRBV19 to TRBJ2-5; 7 bases fit TRBD1. The ends lost 8 bases at V and 4 bases at J; junction bases unmatched: 7. Germline CDR1 reads LNHDA; CDR2 reads SQIVND (reference sequence). The CDR3 spans 13 residues.

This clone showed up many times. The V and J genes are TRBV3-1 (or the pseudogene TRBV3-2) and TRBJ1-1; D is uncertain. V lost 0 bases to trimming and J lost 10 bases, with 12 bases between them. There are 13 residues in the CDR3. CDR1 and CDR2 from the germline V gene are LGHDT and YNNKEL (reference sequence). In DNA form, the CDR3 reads TGTGCCAGCAGCCAAGATTCGGTGGGGAGAGCTTTCTTT. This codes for CASSQDSVGRAFF.

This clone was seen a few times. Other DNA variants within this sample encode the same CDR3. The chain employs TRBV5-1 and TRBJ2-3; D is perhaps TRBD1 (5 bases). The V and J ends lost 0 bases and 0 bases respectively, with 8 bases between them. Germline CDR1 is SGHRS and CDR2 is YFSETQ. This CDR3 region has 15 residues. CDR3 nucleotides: TGCGCCAGCAGCTTGGGGGGCTCTAGCACAGATACGCAGTATTTT. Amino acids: CASSLGGSSTDTQYF.

The CDR3 region is CASSLGGTGGYEQYF. The CDR3 nucleotides are TGTGCCAGCAGCTTGGGGGGGACAGGTGGCTACGAGCAGTACTTC. The chain recombines TRBV7-9 with TRBJ2-7, with a tentative D call TRBD1 (8 bases). V shed 3 bases and J shed 3 bases, with 15 bases lying between them. Germline lookup yields CDR1 SEHNR and CDR2 FQNEAQ (reference sequence). The CDR3 spans 15 residues.

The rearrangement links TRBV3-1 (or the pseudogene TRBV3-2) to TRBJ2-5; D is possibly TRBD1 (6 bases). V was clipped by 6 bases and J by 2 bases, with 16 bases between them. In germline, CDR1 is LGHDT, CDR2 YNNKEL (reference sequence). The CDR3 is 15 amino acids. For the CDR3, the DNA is TGTGCCAGCAGTAACCCCCATGGACAGCAAGAGACCCAGTACTTC. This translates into CASSNPHGQQETQYF.

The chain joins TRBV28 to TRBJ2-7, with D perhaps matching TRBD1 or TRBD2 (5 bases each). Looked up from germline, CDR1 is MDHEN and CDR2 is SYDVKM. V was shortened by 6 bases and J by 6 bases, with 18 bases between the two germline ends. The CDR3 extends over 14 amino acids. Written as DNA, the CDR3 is TGTGCCAGCAGCTCGGGACGGTGGAACGGCGAGCAGTACTTC. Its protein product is CASSSGRWNGEQYF.

CDR3 nucleotides: TGTGCCAGCATCCACGGGACAGGGACCGGGGAGCTGTTTTTT. Translated: CASIHGTGTGELFF. The chain combines TRBV6-4 with TRBJ2-2; 9 bases are shared with TRBD1. CDR3 length equals 14 residues. Per germline, CDR1 MRHNA and CDR2 SNTAGT. J lost 5 bases, V lost 7 bases, and 5 bases had no gene match.

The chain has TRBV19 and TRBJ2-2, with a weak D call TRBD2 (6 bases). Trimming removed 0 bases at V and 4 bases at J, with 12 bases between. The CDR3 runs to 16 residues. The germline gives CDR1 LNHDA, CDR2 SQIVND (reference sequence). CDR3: CASSIDAGYPTGELFF. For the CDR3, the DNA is TGTGCCAGTAGTATAGACGCGGGGTACCCCACCGGGGAGCTGTTTTTT.

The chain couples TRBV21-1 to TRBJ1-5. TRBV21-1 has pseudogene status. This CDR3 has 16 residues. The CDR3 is CASSSREQRVSQPQHF. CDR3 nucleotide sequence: TGTGCCAGCAGCTCGCGGGAGCAACGGGTAAGTCAGCCCCAGCATTTT.

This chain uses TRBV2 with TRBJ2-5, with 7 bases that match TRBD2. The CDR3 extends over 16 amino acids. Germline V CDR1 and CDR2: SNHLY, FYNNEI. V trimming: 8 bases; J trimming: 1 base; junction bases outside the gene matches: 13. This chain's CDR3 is CASATSRPVGQETQYF. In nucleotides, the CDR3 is TGTGCCAGCGCGACTAGCAGGCCCGTTGGCCAAGAGACCCAGTACTTC.

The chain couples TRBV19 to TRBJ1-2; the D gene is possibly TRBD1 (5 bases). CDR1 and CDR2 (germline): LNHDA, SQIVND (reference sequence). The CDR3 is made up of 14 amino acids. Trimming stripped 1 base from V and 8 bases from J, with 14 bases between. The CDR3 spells CASSIGQGPRGYTF. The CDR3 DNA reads TGTGCCAGTAGTATAGGTCAGGGCCCCCGGGGCTACACCTTC.

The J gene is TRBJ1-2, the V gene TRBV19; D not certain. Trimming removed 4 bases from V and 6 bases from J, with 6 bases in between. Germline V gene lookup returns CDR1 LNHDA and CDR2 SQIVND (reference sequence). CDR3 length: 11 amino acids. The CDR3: CASSRTHGYTF. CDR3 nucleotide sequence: TGTGCCAGTAGTAGGACCCATGGCTACACCTTC.

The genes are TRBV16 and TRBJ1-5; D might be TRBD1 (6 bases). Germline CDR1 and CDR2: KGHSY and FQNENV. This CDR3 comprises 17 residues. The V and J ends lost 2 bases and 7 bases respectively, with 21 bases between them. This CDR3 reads CASSQRAPGQFVQPQHF. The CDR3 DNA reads TGTGCCAGCAGCCAAAGGGCCCCCGGACAGTTTGTCCAGCCCCAGCATTTT.

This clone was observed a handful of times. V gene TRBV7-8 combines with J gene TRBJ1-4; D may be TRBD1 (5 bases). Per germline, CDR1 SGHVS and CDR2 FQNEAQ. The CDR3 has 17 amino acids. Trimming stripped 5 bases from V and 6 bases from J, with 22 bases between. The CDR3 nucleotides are TGTGCCAGCAGCCATCTTAGTCCCCGGGACGGACATGAAAAACTGTTTTTT. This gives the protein CASSHLSPRDGHEKLFF.

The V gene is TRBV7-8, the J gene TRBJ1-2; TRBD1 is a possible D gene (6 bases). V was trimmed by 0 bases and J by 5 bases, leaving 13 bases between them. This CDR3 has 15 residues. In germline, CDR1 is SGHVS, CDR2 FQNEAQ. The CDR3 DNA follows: TGTGCCAGCAGCTTAGCCCAGGGGTCGAGATATGGCTACACCTTC. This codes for CASSLAQGSRYGYTF. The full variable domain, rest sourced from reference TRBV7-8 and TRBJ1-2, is GAGVSQSPRYKVAKRGQDVALRCDPISGHVSLFWYQQALGQGPEFLTYFQNEAQLDKSGLPSDRFFAERPEGSVSTLKIQRTQQEDSAVYLCASSLAQGSRYGYTFGSGTRLTVV.

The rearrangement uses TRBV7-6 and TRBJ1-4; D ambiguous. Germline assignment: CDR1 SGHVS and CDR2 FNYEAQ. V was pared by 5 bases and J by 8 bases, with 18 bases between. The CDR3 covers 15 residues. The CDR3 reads CASSPPTSPGEKLFF. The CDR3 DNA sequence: TGTGCCAGCAGCCCCCCAACATCCCCGGGAGAAAAACTGTTTTTT. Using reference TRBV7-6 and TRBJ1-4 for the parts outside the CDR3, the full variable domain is GAGVSQSPRYKVTKRGQDVALRCDPISGHVSLYWYRQALGQGPEFLTYFNYEAQQDKSGLPNDRFSAERPEGSISTLTIQRTEQRDSAMYRCASSPPTSPGEKLFFGSGTQLSVL.

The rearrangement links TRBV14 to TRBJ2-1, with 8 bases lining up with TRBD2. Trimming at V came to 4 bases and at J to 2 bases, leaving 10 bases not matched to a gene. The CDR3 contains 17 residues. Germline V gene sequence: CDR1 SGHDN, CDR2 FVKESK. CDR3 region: CASSLRLAPLTYNEQFF. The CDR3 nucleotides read TGTGCCAGCAGCCTAAGACTAGCGCCTTTGACCTACAATGAGCAGTTCTTC.

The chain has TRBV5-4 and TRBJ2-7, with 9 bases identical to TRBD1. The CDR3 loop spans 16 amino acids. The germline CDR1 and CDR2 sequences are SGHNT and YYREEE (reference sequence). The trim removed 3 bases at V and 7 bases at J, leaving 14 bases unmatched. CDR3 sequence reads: CASSSIPGQGTGEQYF. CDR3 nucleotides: TGTGCCAGCAGCTCGATCCCCGGACAGGGGACGGGGGAGCAGTACTTC. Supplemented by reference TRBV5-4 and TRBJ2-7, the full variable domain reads ETGVTQSPTHLIKTRGQQVTLRCSSQSGHNTVSWYQQALGQGPQFIFQYYREEENGRGNFPPRFSGLQFPNYSSELNVNALELDDSALYLCASSSIPGQGTGEQYFGPGTRLTVT.

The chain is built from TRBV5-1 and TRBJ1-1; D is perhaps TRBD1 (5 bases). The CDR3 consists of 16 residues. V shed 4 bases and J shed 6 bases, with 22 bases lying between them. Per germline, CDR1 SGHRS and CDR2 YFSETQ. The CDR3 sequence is CASSGGDLQANAEAFF. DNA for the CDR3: TGCGCCAGCAGCGGGGGTGATTTACAGGCTAACGCTGAAGCTTTCTTT.

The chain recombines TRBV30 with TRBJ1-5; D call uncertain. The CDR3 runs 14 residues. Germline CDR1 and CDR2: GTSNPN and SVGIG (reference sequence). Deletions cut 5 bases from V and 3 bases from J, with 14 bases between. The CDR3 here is CAWSLRADNQPQHF. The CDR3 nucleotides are TGTGCCTGGTCGCTCCGGGCCGACAATCAGCCCCAGCATTTT.

In nucleotides, the CDR3 is TGTGCCACCAGTGACCACGGGACAGCTGAAGAGACCCAGTACTTC. This translates into CATSDHGTAEETQYF. The chain couples TRBV24-1 to TRBJ2-5; 7 bases fit TRBD1. Germline V CDR1 and CDR2: KGHDR, SFDVKD. CDR3 length equals 15 residues. The V gene end was trimmed by 4 bases and the J gene end by 3 bases; junction bases not matched to a gene: 7.

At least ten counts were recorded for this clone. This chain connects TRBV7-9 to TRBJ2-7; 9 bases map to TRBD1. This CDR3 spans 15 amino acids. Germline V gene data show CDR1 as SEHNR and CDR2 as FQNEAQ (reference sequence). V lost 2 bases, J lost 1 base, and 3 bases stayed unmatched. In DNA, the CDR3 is TGTGCCAGCAGCTTATCCGGGACAGGGTCCTACGAGCAGTACTTC. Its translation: CASSLSGTGSYEQYF.

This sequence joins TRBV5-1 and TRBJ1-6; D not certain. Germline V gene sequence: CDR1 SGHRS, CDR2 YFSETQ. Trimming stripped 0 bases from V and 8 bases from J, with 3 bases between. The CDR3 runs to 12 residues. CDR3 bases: TGCGCCAGCAGCTTGGATTATTCACCCCTCCACTTT. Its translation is CASSLDYSPLHF.

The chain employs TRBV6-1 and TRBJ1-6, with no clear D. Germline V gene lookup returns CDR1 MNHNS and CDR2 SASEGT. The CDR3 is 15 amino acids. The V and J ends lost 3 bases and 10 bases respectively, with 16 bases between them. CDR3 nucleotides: TGTGCCAGCAGTGATACCGACGCTTTCCACTCACCCCTCCACTTT. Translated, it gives CASSDTDAFHSPLHF.